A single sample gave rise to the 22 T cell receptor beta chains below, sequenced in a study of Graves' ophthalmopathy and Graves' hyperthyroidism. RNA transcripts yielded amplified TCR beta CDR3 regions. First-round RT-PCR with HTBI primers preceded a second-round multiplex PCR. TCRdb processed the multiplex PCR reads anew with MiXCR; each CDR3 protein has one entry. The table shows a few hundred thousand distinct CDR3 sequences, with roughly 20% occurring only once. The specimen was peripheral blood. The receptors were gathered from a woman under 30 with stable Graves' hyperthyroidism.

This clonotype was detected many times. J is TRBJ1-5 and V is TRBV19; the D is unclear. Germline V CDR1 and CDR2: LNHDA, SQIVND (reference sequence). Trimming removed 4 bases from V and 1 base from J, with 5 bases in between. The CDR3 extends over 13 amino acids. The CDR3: CASSTLSNQPQHF. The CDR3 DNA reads TGTGCCAGTAGTACCCTCAGCAATCAGCCCCAGCATTTT. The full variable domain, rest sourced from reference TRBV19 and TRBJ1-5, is DGGITQSPKYLFRKEGQNVTLSCEQNLNHDAMYWYRQDPGQGLRLIYYSQIVNDFQKGDIAEGYSVSREKKESFPLTVTSAQKNPTAFYLCASSTLSNQPQHFGDGTRLSIL.

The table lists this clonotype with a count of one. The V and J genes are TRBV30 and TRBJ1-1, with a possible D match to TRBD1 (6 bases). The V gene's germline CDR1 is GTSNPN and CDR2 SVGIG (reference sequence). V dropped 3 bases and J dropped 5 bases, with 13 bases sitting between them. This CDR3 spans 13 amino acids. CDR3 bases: TGTGCCTGGAGCGACCAGGGGCATACTGAAGCTTTCTTT. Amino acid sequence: CAWSDQGHTEAFF. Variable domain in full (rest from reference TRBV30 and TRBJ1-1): SQTIHQWPATLVQPVGSPLSLECTVEGTSNPNLYWYRQAAGRGLQLLFYSVGIGQISSEVPQNLSASRPQDRQFILSSKKLLLSDSGFYLCAWSDQGHTEAFFGQGTRLTVV.

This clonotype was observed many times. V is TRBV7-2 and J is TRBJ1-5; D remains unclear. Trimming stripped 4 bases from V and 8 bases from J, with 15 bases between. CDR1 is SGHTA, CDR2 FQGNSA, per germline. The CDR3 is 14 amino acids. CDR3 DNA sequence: TGTGCCAGCAGCTACCAACCACAAGTTAAGCCCCAGCATTTT. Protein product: CASSYQPQVKPQHF.

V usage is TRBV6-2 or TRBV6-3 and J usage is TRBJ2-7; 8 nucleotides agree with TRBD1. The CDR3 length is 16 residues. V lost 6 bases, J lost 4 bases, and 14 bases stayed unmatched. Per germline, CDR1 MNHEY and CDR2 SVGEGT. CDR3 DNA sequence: TGTGCCAGCAGCTATGCGTCGGACAGGGCTTTTTACGAGCAGTACTTC. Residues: CASSYASDRAFYEQYF.

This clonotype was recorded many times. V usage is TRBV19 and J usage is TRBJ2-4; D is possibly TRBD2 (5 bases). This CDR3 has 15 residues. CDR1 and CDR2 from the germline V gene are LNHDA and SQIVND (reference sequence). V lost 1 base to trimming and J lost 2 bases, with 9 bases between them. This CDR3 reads CASSIVTGTKNIQYF. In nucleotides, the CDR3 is TGTGCCAGTAGTATAGTAACCGGGACCAAAAACATTCAGTACTTC.

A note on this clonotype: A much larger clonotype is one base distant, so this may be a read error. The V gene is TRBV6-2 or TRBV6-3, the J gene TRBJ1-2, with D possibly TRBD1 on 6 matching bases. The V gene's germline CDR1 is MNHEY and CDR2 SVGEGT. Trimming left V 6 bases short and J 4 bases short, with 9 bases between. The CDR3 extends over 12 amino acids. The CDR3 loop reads CASSWDIYGYTF. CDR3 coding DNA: TGTGCCAGCAGCTGGGACATCTATGGCTACACCTTC.

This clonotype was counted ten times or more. In DNA, the CDR3 is TGCAGCGTTAGGTGGCAGTCGGGCACTGAAGCTTTCTTT. As protein: CSVRWQSGTEAFF. The chain is built from TRBV29-1 and TRBJ1-1; no clear D. The V end lost 5 bases, the J end lost 4 bases, and 14 bases lay between the germline ends. This CDR3 has 13 residues. Germline assignment: CDR1 SQVTM and CDR2 ANQGSEA.

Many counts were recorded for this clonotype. DNA of the CDR3: TGTGCCAGCAGTTACTCGGCAGTGGCCTATGGCTACACCTTC. It encodes CASSYSAVAYGYTF. The chain combines TRBV6-5 with TRBJ1-2; no clear D. The V and J ends lost 0 bases and 4 bases respectively, with 9 bases between them. The germline V gene encodes CDR1 MNHEY and CDR2 SVGAGI. The CDR3 runs 14 residues.

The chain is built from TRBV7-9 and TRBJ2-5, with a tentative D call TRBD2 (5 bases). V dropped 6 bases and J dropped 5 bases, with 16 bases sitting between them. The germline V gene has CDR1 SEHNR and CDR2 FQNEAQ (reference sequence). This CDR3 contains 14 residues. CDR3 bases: TGTGCCAGCAGTTTCTCGGGAAATCGGGAGACCCAGTACTTC. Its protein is CASSFSGNRETQYF.

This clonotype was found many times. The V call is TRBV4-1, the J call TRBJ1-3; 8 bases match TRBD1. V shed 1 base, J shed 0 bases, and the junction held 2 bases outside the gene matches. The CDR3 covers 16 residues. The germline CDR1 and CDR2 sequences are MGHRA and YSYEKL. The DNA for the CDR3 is TGCGCCAGCAGCCAAGCAGGGGGCAGCTCTGGAAACACCATATATTTT. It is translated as CASSQAGGSSGNTIYF.

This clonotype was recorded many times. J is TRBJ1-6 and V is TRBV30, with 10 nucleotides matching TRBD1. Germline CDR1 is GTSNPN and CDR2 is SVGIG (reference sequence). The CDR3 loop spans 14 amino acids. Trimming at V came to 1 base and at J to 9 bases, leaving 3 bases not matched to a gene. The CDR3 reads CAWSGQGASSPLHF. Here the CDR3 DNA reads TGTGCCTGGAGTGGACAGGGGGCGTCTTCACCCCTCCACTTT.

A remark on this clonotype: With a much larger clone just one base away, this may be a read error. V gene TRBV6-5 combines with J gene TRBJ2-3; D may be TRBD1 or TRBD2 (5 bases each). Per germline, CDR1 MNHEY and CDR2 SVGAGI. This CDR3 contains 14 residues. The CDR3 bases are TGTGCCGGCAGTTACGGGTTGGGGGCAGATACGCAGTATTTT. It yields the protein CAGSYGLGADTQYF.

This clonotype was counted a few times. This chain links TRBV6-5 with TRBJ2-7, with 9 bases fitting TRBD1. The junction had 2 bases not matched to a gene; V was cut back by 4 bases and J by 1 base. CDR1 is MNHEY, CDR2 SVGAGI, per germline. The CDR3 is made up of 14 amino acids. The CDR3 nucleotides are TGTGCCAGCAGTTCGACAGGGGGGTCCTACGAGCAGTACTTC. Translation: CASSSTGGSYEQYF.

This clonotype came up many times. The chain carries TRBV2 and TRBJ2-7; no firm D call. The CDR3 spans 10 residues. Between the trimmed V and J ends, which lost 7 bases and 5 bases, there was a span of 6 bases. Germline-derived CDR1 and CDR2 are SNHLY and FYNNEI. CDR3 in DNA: TGTGCCAGCAATAGGGACGAGCAGTACTTC. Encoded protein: CASNRDEQYF.

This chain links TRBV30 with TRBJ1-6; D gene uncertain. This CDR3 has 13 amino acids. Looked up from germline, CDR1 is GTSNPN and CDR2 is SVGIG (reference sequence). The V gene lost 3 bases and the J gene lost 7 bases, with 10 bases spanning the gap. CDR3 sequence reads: CAWRAQQNSPLHF. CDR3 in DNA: TGTGCCTGGAGGGCACAACAGAATTCACCCCTCCACTTT.

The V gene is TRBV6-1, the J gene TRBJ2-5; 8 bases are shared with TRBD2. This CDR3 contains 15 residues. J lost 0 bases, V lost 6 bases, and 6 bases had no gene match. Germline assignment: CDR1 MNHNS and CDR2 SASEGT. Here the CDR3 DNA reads TGTGCCAGCAGAGCAACTAGCGGTGACCAAGAGACCCAGTACTTC. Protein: CASRATSGDQETQYF.

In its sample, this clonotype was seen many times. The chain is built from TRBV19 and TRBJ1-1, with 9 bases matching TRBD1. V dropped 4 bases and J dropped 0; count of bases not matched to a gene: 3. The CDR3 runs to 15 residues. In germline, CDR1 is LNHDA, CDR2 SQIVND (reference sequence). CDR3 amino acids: CASSTHRGLNTEAFF. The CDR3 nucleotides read TGTGCCAGTAGTACCCACAGGGGGCTGAACACTGAAGCTTTCTTT.

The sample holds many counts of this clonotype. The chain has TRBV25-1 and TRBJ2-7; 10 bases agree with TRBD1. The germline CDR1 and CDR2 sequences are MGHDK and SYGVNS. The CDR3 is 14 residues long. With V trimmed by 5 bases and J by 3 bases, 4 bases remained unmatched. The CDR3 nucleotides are TGTGCCAGCAGTAGGGGACAGGGGAGCTACGAGCAGTACTTC. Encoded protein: CASSRGQGSYEQYF.

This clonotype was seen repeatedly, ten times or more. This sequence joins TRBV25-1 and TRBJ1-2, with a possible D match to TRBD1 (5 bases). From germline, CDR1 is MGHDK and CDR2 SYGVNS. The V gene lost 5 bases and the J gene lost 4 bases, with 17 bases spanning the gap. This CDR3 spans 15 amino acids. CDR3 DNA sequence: TGTGCCAGCAGTTCCCGGGGGGAGTCCACCTATGGCTACACCTTC. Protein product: CASSSRGESTYGYTF.

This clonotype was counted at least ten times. CDR3 protein: CSAQSGYRSYEQYF. As DNA, the CDR3 is TGCAGTGCGCAGTCAGGGTATCGCTCCTACGAGCAGTACTTC. This chain links TRBV20-1 with TRBJ2-7; tentatively, D is TRBD1 (5 bases). The V gene's germline CDR1 is DFQATT and CDR2 SNEGSKA (reference sequence). Trimming took 6 bases from V and 0 from J, leaving 15 bases between them. The CDR3 loop spans 14 amino acids.

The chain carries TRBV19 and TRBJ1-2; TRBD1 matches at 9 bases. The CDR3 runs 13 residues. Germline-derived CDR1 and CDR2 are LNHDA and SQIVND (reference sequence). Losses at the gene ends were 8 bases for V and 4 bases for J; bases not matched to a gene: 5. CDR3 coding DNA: TGTGCCAGTGGGACAGGGTTGTCCTATGGCTACACCTTC. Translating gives CASGTGLSYGYTF.

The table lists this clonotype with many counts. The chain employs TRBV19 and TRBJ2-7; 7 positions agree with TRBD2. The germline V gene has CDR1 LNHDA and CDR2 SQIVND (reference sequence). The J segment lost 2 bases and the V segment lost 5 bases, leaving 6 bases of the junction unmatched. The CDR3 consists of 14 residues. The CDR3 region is CASSGGRGAYEQYF. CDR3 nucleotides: TGTGCCAGTAGTGGCGGGAGAGGAGCCTACGAGCAGTACTTC.